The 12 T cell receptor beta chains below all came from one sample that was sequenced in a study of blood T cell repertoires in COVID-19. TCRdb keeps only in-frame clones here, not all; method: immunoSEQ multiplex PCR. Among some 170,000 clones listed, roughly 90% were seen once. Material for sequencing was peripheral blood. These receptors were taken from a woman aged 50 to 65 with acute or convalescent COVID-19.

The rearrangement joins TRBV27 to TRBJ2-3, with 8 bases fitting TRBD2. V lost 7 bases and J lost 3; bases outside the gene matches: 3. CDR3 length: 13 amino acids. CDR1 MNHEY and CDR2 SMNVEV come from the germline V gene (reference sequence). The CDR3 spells CASTSGWTDTQYF. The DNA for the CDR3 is TGTGCCAGCACTAGCGGGTGGACAGATACGCAGTATTTT.

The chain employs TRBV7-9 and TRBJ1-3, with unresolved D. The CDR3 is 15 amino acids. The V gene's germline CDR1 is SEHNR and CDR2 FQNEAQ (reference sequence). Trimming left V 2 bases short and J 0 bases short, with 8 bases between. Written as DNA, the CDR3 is TGTGCCAGCAGCTTACTTGGCAACTCTGGAAACACCATATATTTT. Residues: CASSLLGNSGNTIYF.

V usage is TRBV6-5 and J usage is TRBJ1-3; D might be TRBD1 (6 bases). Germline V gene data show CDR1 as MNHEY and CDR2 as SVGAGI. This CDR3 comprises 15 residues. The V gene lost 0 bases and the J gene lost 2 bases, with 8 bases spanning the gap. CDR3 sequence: CASSYSGGPGNTIYF. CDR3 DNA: TGTGCCAGCAGTTACTCGGGGGGGCCTGGAAACACCATATATTTT.

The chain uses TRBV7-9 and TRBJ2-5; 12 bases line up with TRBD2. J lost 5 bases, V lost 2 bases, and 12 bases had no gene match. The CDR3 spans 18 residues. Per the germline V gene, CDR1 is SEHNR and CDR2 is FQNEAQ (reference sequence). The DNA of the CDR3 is TGTGCCAGCAGCTTATGGACGCTAGCGGGAGGGCCGTGGGAGACCCAGTACTTC. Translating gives CASSLWTLAGGPWETQYF.

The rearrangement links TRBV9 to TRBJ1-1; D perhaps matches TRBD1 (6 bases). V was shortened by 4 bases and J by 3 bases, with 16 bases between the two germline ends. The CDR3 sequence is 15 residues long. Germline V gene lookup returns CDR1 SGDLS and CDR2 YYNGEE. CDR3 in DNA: TGTGCCAGCAGCCCATTAACAGGGTGGTACACTGAAGCTTTCTTT. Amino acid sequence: CASSPLTGWYTEAFF.

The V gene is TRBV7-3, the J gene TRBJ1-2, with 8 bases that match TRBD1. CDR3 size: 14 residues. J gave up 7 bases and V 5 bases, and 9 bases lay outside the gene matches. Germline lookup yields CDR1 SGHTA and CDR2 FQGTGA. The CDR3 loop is CASSPGQGASGYTF. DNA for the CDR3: TGTGCCAGCAGCCCAGGACAGGGCGCATCTGGCTACACCTTC.

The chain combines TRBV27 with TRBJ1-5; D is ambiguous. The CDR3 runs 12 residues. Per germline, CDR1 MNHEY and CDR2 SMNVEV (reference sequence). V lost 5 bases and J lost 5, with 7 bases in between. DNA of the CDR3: TGTGCCAGCAGTACCCCGGATCAGCCCCAGCATTTT. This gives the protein CASSTPDQPQHF.

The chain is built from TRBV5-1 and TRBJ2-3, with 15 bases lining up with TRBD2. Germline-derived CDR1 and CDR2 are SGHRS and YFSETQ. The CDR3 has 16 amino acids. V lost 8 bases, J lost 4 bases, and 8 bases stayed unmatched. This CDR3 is CASRRTSGRGADTQYF. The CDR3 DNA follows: TGCGCCAGTCGTCGGACTAGCGGGAGGGGAGCAGATACGCAGTATTTT.

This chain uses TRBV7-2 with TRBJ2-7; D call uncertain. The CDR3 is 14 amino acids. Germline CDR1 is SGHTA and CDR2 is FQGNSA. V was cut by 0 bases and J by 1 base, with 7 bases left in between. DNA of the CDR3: TGTGCCAGCAGCTTAGCCAGGCTATCCTACGAGCAGTACTTC. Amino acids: CASSLARLSYEQYF.

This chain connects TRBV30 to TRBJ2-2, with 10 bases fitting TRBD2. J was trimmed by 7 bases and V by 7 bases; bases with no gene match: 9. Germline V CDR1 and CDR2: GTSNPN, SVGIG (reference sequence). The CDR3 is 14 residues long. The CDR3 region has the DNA TGTGCCTATAAGCGGGAGGGCCGAGTCGGGGAGCTGTTTTTT. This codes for CAYKREGRVGELFF.

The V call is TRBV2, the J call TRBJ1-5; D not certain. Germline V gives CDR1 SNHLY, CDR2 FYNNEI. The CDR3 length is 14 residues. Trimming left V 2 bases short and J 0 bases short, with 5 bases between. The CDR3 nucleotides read TGTGCCAGCAGTGAAATAGATAGCAATCAGCCCCAGCATTTT. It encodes CASSEIDSNQPQHF.

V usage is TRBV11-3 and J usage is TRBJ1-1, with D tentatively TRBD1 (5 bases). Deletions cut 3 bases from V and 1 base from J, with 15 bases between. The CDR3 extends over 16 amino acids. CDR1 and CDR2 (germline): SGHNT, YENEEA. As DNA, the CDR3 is TGTGCCAGCAGCTTGATAATAGGGGCAGCGAACACTGAAGCTTTCTTT. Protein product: CASSLIIGAANTEAFF.